What follows is one T cell receptor beta chain and its context. Its antigen is undetermined. The germline V gene encodes CDR1 SGHTA and CDR2 FQGNSA. The CDR3 has 13 residues. Trimming removed 5 bases from V and 7 bases from J; junction bases left unmatched: 4. The data belong to a study of T cell responses to AZD1222 COVID-19 vaccine. Assay used: immunoSEQ multiplex PCR; TCRdb lists only in-frame clones, some missing. Of about 130,000 clones listed, over 80% are singletons. Overall study results and limits: Most donors were white British and more were female, and clonal diversity was possibly underestimated. Breadth and depth of Spike-specific TCRs rose after two AZD1222 doses. At 160-218 and 743-854, vaccine-associated CD4 TCRs were dominant, and they spanned spike.

The starting material was peripheral blood, obtained 28 days after the second AZD1222 dose. This receptor was identified in an adult who received the AZD1222 COVID-19 vaccine. This chain uses TRBV7-2 with TRBJ2-2; 7 nucleotides align to TRBD2. The CDR3 DNA reads TGTGCCAGCAGCCTTGGGAGGGTCGGGGAGCTGTTTTTT. This codes for CASSLGRVGELFF.